Below, 4 T cell receptor beta chains from the same sample are listed, as sequenced in a study of CD8 T cell repertoires and HIV-1 epitope variants. No cognate antigen is known for these TCRs. The assay was immunoSEQ multiplex PCR, and TCRdb's table has in-frame clones only and misses some. The table lists thousands of clones, roughly 69% of them singletons, with 45% to 55% in the top ten. Input material: cultured CD8+ T cells derived from PBMCs. These receptors were taken from a male donor with HIV.

The gene calls are TRBV11-2 and TRBJ1-2; 12 nucleotides align to TRBD1. The CDR3 covers 16 residues. Looked up from germline, CDR1 is SGHAT and CDR2 is FQNNGV. The junction had 3 bases not matched to a gene; V was cut back by 4 bases and J by 0 bases. This chain's CDR3 is CASSSGTGGANYGYTF. In DNA, the CDR3 is TGTGCCAGCAGCTCGGGGACAGGGGGCGCTAACTATGGCTACACCTTC.

This clone appeared a single time. The genes are TRBV27 and TRBJ2-3, with TRBD2 matching over 10 bases. The length of the CDR3 is 18 residues. V dropped 7 bases and J dropped 0; count of bases not matched to a gene: 13. The V gene's germline CDR1 is MNHEY and CDR2 SMNVEV (reference sequence). The DNA of the CDR3 is TGTGCCAGCACCCCGACCACGACTAGCGGGCGTAGCACAGATACGCAGTATTTT. Amino acid sequence: CASTPTTTSGRSTDTQYF.

This chain links TRBV7-6 with TRBJ2-7; D perhaps matches TRBD1 (6 bases). The CDR3 runs 14 residues. Deletions cut 1 base from V and 7 bases from J, with 14 bases between. CDR1 and CDR2 from the germline V gene are SGHVS and FNYEAQ. The CDR3 sequence is CASSLGGPGEEQYF. In DNA, the CDR3 is TGTGCCAGCAGCTTAGGGGGGCCAGGAGAGGAGCAGTACTTC.

J is TRBJ2-7 and V is TRBV14; a weak D match, TRBD2 (5 bases). The CDR3 runs to 14 residues. Trimming left V 4 bases short and J 6 bases short, with 16 bases between. Germline V gene data show CDR1 as SGHDN and CDR2 as FVKESK. The CDR3 here is CASSRAVTRGEQYF. CDR3 nucleotide sequence: TGTGCCAGCAGCCGAGCGGTTACCCGAGGCGAGCAGTACTTC.